Here is one TCR beta chain with its context. What it binds is unknown. The entry originates in a study of beta chain features in type 1 diabetes. Study outcomes and limitations: Within the patient group, naive, central memory and Treg TCRB repertoires appeared more similar to each other than within healthy donors. More deletions and fewer insertions at VDJ junctions were seen in type 1 diabetes patients.

This CDR3 is built from 12 residues. The V gene lost 8 bases and the J gene lost 0 bases, with 7 bases spanning the gap. CDR1 is LNHNV, CDR2 YYDKDF, per germline (reference sequence). Expressed TCRB transcripts got sequenced, as all isolated RNA was reverse transcribed. The method was immunoSEQ multiplex PCR; TCRdb's version includes in-frame clones alone and lacks a portion of them. The sample includes 620,000 or so clones, around 15% seen only once; the top ten take about 0.097%. Sequenced sample: naive CD4+ T cells from blood. The sequence came from a young man in good health. The chain couples TRBV15 to TRBJ1-2; D not certain. The CDR3 reads CATQSSNYGYTF. In DNA, the CDR3 is TGTGCCACCCAGAGCTCTAACTATGGCTACACCTTC. Full variable domain (missing parts from reference TRBV15 and TRBJ1-2): DAMVIQNPRYQVTQFGKPVTLSCSQTLNHNVMYWYQQKSSQAPKLLFHYYDKDFNNEADTPDNFQSRRPNTSFCFLDIRSPGLGDTAMYLCATQSSNYGYTFGSGTRLTVV.